This record concerns one T cell receptor beta chain sequence. The specificity of this receptor is unknown. No clone much larger than this one lies a single base away; base qualities are absent. In total, approximately 700 healthy bone marrow donors made up the cohort. At the time of sampling, all cohort members were nominally healthy, though unrecorded immune exposures were likely present. CMV serostatus was recorded as positive for 250 to 300 and negative for about 55% of the roughly 700 cohort members, whereas no CMV serostatus was recorded for the donor in question. A peripheral blood sample was provided by each donor, and peripheral blood mononuclear cells were used for TCR beta sequencing. Genomic DNA extraction from the blood cell samples was performed with the Qiagen DNeasy Blood Extraction Kit. The sample comes from a study of cytomegalovirus exposure and HLA in healthy donors (dated by TCRdb to about 2017). For the wider study: An earlier analysis of several hundred of the donors reported about 300 Gb of sequence data and around 100 million unique TCR beta sequences obtained from about 170 million T cells. A later analysis re-examined previously published TCR beta repertoires from just over 650 donors and added high-resolution HLA genotyping to investigate patterns of TCR occurrence. The study profiled the T cell repertoires of under 850 subjects by immunosequencing and related them to cytomegalovirus serostatus. In a later genetic analysis, genome-wide SNP genotypes for about 55% of the roughly 700 donors were used, and that subset was treated as a discovery cohort. Every repertoire in the discovery cohort had been generated on one and the same sequencing platform. The genetic ancestry cluster associated with self-reported Caucasian donors included over 80% of the approximately 410 genotyped donors. Several DR-DQ haplotypes were handled as single units for association and clustering because linkage in the cohort was strong. In addition to the first cohort of 500 to 850 subjects, a separate validation cohort of 130 or so different subjects was used. The aim of the study was to test whether cataloging public T cell receptors could identify signatures of past pathogen exposure. Donor age, sex, ethnicity and CMV serostatus were compiled together with the repertoire data. Among several hundred genotyped donors of the cohort, an average of about 240,000 unique TCR beta nucleotide sequences was sequenced per donor, of which about 18% were non-productive. The number of donors typed differed by locus, with roughly 620-630 for A, B, C, DRB1 and DQB1, roughly 520 for DQA1, over 600 for DPA1, and 472 for DPB1. An earlier analysis of 587 of the donors used high-throughput TCR beta sequencing to judge whether each TCR beta V gene segment behaved as functional or pseudogenic. Class I and class II HLA loci were covered by the typing at four-digit resolution. An early release that covered fewer than 800 HLA-typed donors contained approximately 300 gigabases of sequencing data and tens of millions of unique TCR sequences. High-throughput TCR immunosequencing, statistical association of individual TCRs with disease status, and machine learning were combined to predict cytomegalovirus infection status. In the later analysis, no new phenotypic data were used to find candidate immune exposures; instead, reliance was placed on TCR beta sequences and their occurrence across donors.

V and J lose 4 bases and 2 bases, and a span of 14 bases separates them. CDR1 and CDR2 are drawn from the germline V gene: LGHNA, YNFKEQ. Inclusive of the bounding cysteine and phenylalanine, the CDR3 is 15 residues long. The entry retains the CDR3 DNA only, 45 bases that are in frame from base 1. Receptor libraries were prepared by the immunoSEQ multiplex PCR assay. For the multiplex PCR, a mixture combining 60 forward primers for TCR Vbeta segments and 13 reverse primers for TCR Jbeta segments was used. The CDR3 region of rearranged TCR beta genes was amplified from genomic DNA by a multiplex PCR assay. On the Illumina HiSeq System, the amplified TCR beta libraries were sequenced as 87-base-pair reads. From the authors' description of their analysis: A later analysis tallied approximately 87 million unique TCR beta chains across the roughly 610 repertoires, and about 10 million of those chains were shared by two or more donors. A nearest-neighbor algorithm error-corrected the raw reads and collapsed the reads into unique sequences, merging closely related sequences to remove PCR and sequencing errors. Alignment of CDR3 sequences to IMGT reference sequences was used to assign V, D and J gene segments. For a sequence to be retained, a match of at least six nucleotides was required to both a V gene segment and a J gene segment. Rearrangements were called productive when the CDR3 lacked stop codons and stayed in frame with V and J; all others were non-productive. CDR3 was defined by IMGT convention, running from the second conserved V-encoded cysteine to the conserved J-encoded phenylalanine. In an earlier analysis of 550 to 650 of the donors, sequences lacking an unambiguous match to a single V gene segment were excluded. In an earlier analysis of several hundred of the donors, a V segment was called functional when productive rearrangements were above 56.7%, and segregating when the standard deviation between donors exceeded 5%. A statistical classification framework was developed to diagnose cytomegalovirus status using the catalog of TCR beta chain sequences. V and J gene assignment, in a later analysis, came from comparing TCR nucleotide sequences with IMGT/GENE-DB human TR gene sequences. The TCRdist pipeline was used in a later analysis to assign CDR3 sequences and most-parsimonious VDJ recombination scenarios. A later analysis defined each TCR beta chain by its CDR3 amino acid sequence plus V-gene family, and excluded reads lacking a unique V-gene family. To address suspected cross-contamination and a sequencing artifact, a later analysis removed approximately 600 highly shared, low-generation-probability nucleotide sequences. A later analysis calculated a clonal expansion index for each public chain from normalized within-repertoire ranks of inferred template counts. A later analysis computed generation probabilities with a VDJ recombination model fitted to out-of-frame rearrangements, and checked the results against IGoR. In a later analysis, TCR-TCR, TCR-HLA and TCR-CMV co-occurrence was scored with hypergeometric tests, and a repertoire-size bias correction was applied to TCR pairs. To estimate false discovery rates, a later analysis permuted the HLA or CMV assignments 20 times. In a later analysis, co-occurring TCRs were grouped using DBSCAN, with TCRdist sequence similarity added in when clustering inside HLA-allele-positive subsets. Repertoires with fewer than 30,000 or more than 120,000 public chains, plus five repertoires with anomalous nucleotide sharing, were excluded from co-occurrence clustering. The table was pulled from immuneACCESS by TCRdb, which kept in-frame rearrangements only. Such tables lose some clones; where checked, under half of the loss comes from unresolved V genes, and the rest has no known cause. V and J calls and clone size are copied from that table; D and trimming were computed from the DNA. This sample is represented by under 250,000 clones; about 85% of them were singletons. The ten top clones hold about 1.2% of the sample.

General findings and caveats noted by the study authors: A total of 150 or so TCR beta chains were listed by the study as associated with cytomegalovirus. Several of the top co-occurrence clusters appeared to be linked to parvovirus B19, influenza, CMV and Epstein-Barr virus, according to a later analysis. In vitro tests confirmed that a few of the cytomegalovirus-associated TCR beta chains recognize cytomegalovirus antigens. Presence/absence analyses assumed roughly uniform sequencing depth across donors, an assumption that may not hold. Most TCR sequences were seen in very few donors, while some public TCRs were found in many individuals. CMV serostatus was the only immune exposure information available for the cohort. According to a later analysis, most CMV-associated TCR beta chains appeared to be HLA-restricted, and the HLA associations seemed to be driven largely by CMV exposure. Some IMGT-functional V segments, including TRBV6-2 and TRBV6-3, could not be told apart with the 87-base-pair reads, so those segments were excluded. Because HLA typing was unavailable for some donors at each locus, only the typed subset was used in association tests. A further reported finding was that TCR beta sequences accurately predicted the HLA-A and HLA-B alleles for most subjects in the first cohort. Linkage disequilibrium might explain the correlated functional status among segregating V segments, but an unknown experimental factor could not be excluded. In a later analysis, HLA-associated TCR beta chains were found to be more clonally expanded and to have lower generation probabilities than equally common non-associated chains. The earlier analysis of fewer than 750 of the donors excluded some 15 rarely observed V segments, including chromosome 9 orphons, because counts were too low. A later analysis associated roughly 17,000 TCR beta sequences with specific HLA alleles at a false discovery rate of 0.05. A group of highly shared sequence variants was considered likely to be a technical artifact of the sequencing pipeline. The authors suggested that the approach could potentially be extended to other disease states and immunological phenotypes. In this cohort, only TCR beta chains were sequenced, and detectable features were limited by the absence of alpha or paired-chain data. An earlier analysis of some 590 of the donors showed that most TCR beta V segments appeared in productive rearrangements either about 90% or about 30% of the time, which broadly matched IMGT annotations. Cytomegalovirus status was reported to be diagnosed by the classifier with high specificity and sensitivity in both the original and validation cohorts. Compared with the 666-donor mean, donors in an Asian-associated ancestry cluster had fewer N-insertions in productive TCRs, according to a later genetic analysis. V-gene and J-gene trimming of TCR beta chains was associated with a missense DCLRE1C variant in a later genetic analysis, and the association was replicated in an independent cohort. A later analysis found that TCR association rates varied across HLA loci, with DRB1 alleles showing the most associated TCRs and HLA-C alleles the fewest. Strong co-occurrence of HLA alleles, especially DR and DQ, made assigning TCR associations to individual alleles difficult.

Specimen: PBMCs. The chain is made from TRBV4-2 and TRBJ2-5; the best D guess is TRBD2, with 7 bases matching. This clonotype originated in a human donor in good health. The CDR3 has the sequence CASSRRGGGQETQYF. Read as DNA, the sequence is TGTGCCAGCAGCCGCCGAGGGGGGGGACAAGAGACCCAGTACTTC.